These 32 T cell receptor beta chains were all obtained from the same sample, sequenced in a study of blood T cell repertoires in COVID-19. TCRdb's table, derived via immunoSEQ multiplex PCR, lists solely in-frame clones and lacks some. The repertoire has approximately 310,000 clones, approximately 81% of them found once; the top ten carry 1.5% to 2%. Material for sequencing was PBMCs or T cells enriched from blood (not recorded which). All receptors come from a woman aged 25 to 39 who had been exposed to COVID-19.

This clone has a single count. This chain links TRBV12-3 or TRBV12-4 with TRBJ1-1, with D unclear. The V and J ends lost 4 bases and 3 bases respectively, with 9 bases between them. This CDR3 contains 13 residues. In DNA form, the CDR3 reads TGTGCCAGCAGTTCACGTGCGGACACTGAAGCTTTCTTT. This codes for CASSSRADTEAFF.

In nucleotides, the CDR3 is TGCGCCAGCAGCTTGGAGGGGACAGGGGGAGAAAAACTGTTTTTT. It specifies CASSLEGTGGEKLFF. The genes are TRBV5-1 and TRBJ1-4, with 11 bases matching TRBD1. The CDR3 is 15 residues long. Germline trimming cut 0 bases from V and 8 bases from J; bases unmatched to any gene: 3. CDR1 is SGHRS and CDR2 is YFSETQ in the germline V gene.

The genes are TRBV19 and TRBJ1-2; 8 bases align to TRBD1. This CDR3 has 16 residues. The V gene end was trimmed by 8 bases and the J gene end by 0 bases; junction bases not matched to a gene: 11. Per germline, CDR1 LNHDA and CDR2 SQIVND (reference sequence). This CDR3 reads CASHPRTGRSNYGYTF. The CDR3 bases are TGTGCCAGTCACCCCCGGACAGGGAGGTCTAACTATGGCTACACCTTC.

The chain has TRBV3-1 (or the pseudogene TRBV3-2) and TRBJ1-1; D is unresolved. The germline V gene has CDR1 LGHDT and CDR2 YNNKEL (reference sequence). The CDR3 covers 14 residues. V was trimmed by 0 bases and J by 1 base, leaving 6 bases between them. The CDR3 nucleotides are TGTGCCAGCAGCCAAGACAGGAAGAACACTGAAGCTTTCTTT. Translating gives CASSQDRKNTEAFF.

The V and J genes are TRBV19 and TRBJ2-3; the match to TRBD2 covers 9 bases. V shed 4 bases, J shed 4 bases, and the junction held 9 bases outside the gene matches. In germline, CDR1 is LNHDA, CDR2 SQIVND (reference sequence). This CDR3 is 16 amino acids long. The CDR3 here is CASSRYSAGGADTQYF. The CDR3, as DNA: TGTGCCAGTAGTAGGTACTCTGCGGGGGGGGCAGATACGCAGTATTTT.

The chain has TRBV29-1 and TRBJ1-2, with a weak D call TRBD1 (5 bases). CDR3 size: 14 residues. Germline V gene data show CDR1 as SQVTM and CDR2 as ANQGSEA. The V end was cut by 5 bases, the J end by 3 bases, with 16 bases between. The CDR3 loop reads CSVHAGLQDYGYTF. The CDR3 coding sequence is TGCAGCGTTCACGCGGGACTTCAGGACTATGGCTACACCTTC.

V usage is TRBV5-6 and J usage is TRBJ1-4; TRBD1 matches 7 bases. Trimming cost V 4 bases and J 7 bases; bases outside gene matches: 4. This CDR3 is built from 13 residues. Germline V lookup: CDR1 SGHDT, CDR2 YYEEEE. The CDR3 bases are TGTGCCAGCAGCCCACAGGGGACTGAAAAACTGTTTTTT. It yields the protein CASSPQGTEKLFF.

The rearrangement joins TRBV10-3 to TRBJ1-5; no definite D call. Trimming pared 0 bases from V and 5 bases from J, leaving 11 bases between. Per the germline V gene, CDR1 is ENHRY and CDR2 is SYGVKD. This CDR3 has 15 residues. The DNA for the CDR3 is TGTGCCATCAGTGAGTCGGCAGGCTGGGATCAGCCCCAGCATTTT. It codes for CAISESAGWDQPQHF.

This clone has just a few counts. The rearrangement joins TRBV10-3 to TRBJ2-5; D perhaps matches TRBD2 (6 bases). V was trimmed by 3 bases and J by 5 bases, leaving 16 bases between them. Per the germline V gene, CDR1 is ENHRY and CDR2 is SYGVKD. The CDR3 totals 15 residues. DNA of the CDR3: TGTGCCATCAGTGACCCCCCCCAAGGGAGGGAGACCCAGTACTTC. Encoded protein: CAISDPPQGRETQYF.

In regard to this clone: Since a much larger clone is just one base distant, this may be a read error. This chain joins TRBV27 and TRBJ2-2; no firm D call. The V end was cut by 1 base, the J end by 7 bases, with 4 bases between. From germline, CDR1 is MNHEY and CDR2 SMNVEV (reference sequence). This CDR3 region has 12 residues. The CDR3 protein is CASSLFSGELFF. CDR3 in DNA: TGTGCCAGCAGTTTATTTAGCGGGGAGCTGTTTTTT.

This chain connects TRBV5-1 to TRBJ2-3, with TRBD2 identical over 7 bases. The V segment lost 5 bases and the J segment 6 bases; nucleotides outside the gene matches: 3. This CDR3 region has 12 residues. Germline V CDR1 and CDR2: SGHRS, YFSETQ. CDR3: CASRAGGDTQYF. The CDR3 coding sequence is TGCGCCAGCAGGGCCGGGGGGGATACGCAGTATTTT.

This clone was recorded once. This chain joins TRBV5-1 and TRBJ1-1, with 7 bases lining up with TRBD1. Germline assignment: CDR1 SGHRS and CDR2 YFSETQ. The CDR3 consists of 14 residues. The junction had 2 bases not matched to a gene; V was cut back by 2 bases and J by 1 base. CDR3: CASSFTGANTEAFF. For the CDR3, the DNA is TGCGCCAGCAGCTTCACAGGGGCGAACACTGAAGCTTTCTTT. Complete variable domain (other parts from reference TRBV5-1 and TRBJ1-1): KAGVTQTPRYLIKTRGQQVTLSCSPISGHRSVSWYQQTPGQGLQFLFEYFSETQRNKGNFPGRFSGRQFSNSRSEMNVSTLELGDSALYLCASSFTGANTEAFFGQGTRLTVV.

The chain joins TRBV7-9 to TRBJ1-6; 9 bases are shared with TRBD1. Trimming cost V 5 bases and J 7 bases; bases outside gene matches: 18. There are 19 residues in the CDR3. From germline, CDR1 is SEHNR and CDR2 FQNEAQ (reference sequence). The CDR3, as DNA: TGTGCCAGCAGCGACCCACAGGGGGCCCCGGATCTATTAAATTCACCCCTCCACTTT. Protein sequence: CASSDPQGAPDLLNSPLHF.

The chain employs TRBV3-1 (or the pseudogene TRBV3-2) and TRBJ2-6; maybe TRBD1 (6 bases). The V end was cut by 4 bases, the J end by 4 bases, with 17 bases between. From germline, CDR1 is LGHDT and CDR2 YNNKEL (reference sequence). The CDR3 has 17 amino acids. The CDR3 DNA reads as TGTGCCAGCAGCCTTTTAGACAGGTTGAGAGGGGCCAACGTCCTGACTTTC. This sequence encodes CASSLLDRLRGANVLTF.

The V gene is TRBV21-1, the J gene TRBJ2-1; the table's D call TRBD1 went unverified against the DNA. TRBV21-1 is an annotated pseudogene. CDR3 length: 18 amino acids. The CDR3 DNA is TGTGCCAGCAGCCCAGGGGGGACAACAGTGCTTTGCTACAATGAGCAGTTCTTC. Translated: CASSPGGTTVLCYNEQFF.

The chain employs TRBV28 and TRBJ1-2, with D possibly matching TRBD1 (5 bases). The CDR3 is 13 residues long. Germline V gene lookup returns CDR1 MDHEN and CDR2 SYDVKM. The ends were cut back, 2 bases at V and 6 bases at J, with 10 bases in the middle. The CDR3 DNA sequence: TGTGCCAGCAGTTTAATACAGGTACATGGCTACACCTTC. Protein: CASSLIQVHGYTF.

The chain couples TRBV6-2 or TRBV6-3 to TRBJ2-3; D perhaps matches TRBD2 (5 bases). V was trimmed by 6 bases and J by 9 bases, leaving 13 bases between them. There are 12 residues in the CDR3. Germline V lookup: CDR1 MNHEY, CDR2 SVGEGT. CDR3 sequence reads: CASSQRSTTQYF. CDR3 bases: TGTGCCAGCAGCCAGCGGTCCACGACGCAGTATTTT.

The chain employs TRBV2 and TRBJ1-4; D gene unclear. Germline V CDR1 and CDR2: SNHLY, FYNNEI. Trimming took 7 bases from V and 11 from J, leaving 14 bases between them. This CDR3 spans 12 amino acids. CDR3 DNA sequence: TGTGCCAGCATAAAGGCAAACGGGAAACTGTTTTTT. Protein product: CASIKANGKLFF.

V usage is TRBV11-1 and J usage is TRBJ2-3, with 10 bases aligning to TRBD2. J was trimmed by 0 bases and V by 6 bases; bases with no gene match: 6. Germline CDR1 and CDR2: SGHAT and FQDESV (reference sequence). The CDR3 has 16 amino acids. The chain's CDR3 is CASRRTSGASTDTQYF. CDR3 in DNA: TGTGCCAGCAGACGTACTAGCGGGGCTAGCACAGATACGCAGTATTTT.

The CDR3 DNA sequence: TGTGCCAGTAGTATAGTTGTATGGCGGGACGGTAATGAAAAACTGTTTTTT. It translates to CASSIVVWRDGNEKLFF. The chain uses TRBV19 and TRBJ1-4, with D possibly TRBD1 on 5 matching bases. CDR3 length: 17 amino acids. Germline assignment: CDR1 LNHDA and CDR2 SQIVND (reference sequence). V was cut by 1 base and J by 4 bases, with 16 bases left in between.

This clone has just a few counts. V usage is TRBV6-2 or TRBV6-3 and J usage is TRBJ2-1, with 8 positions matching TRBD2. The germline V gene encodes CDR1 MNHEY and CDR2 SVGEGT. This CDR3 comprises 15 residues. Trimming removed 4 bases from V and 7 bases from J; junction bases left unmatched: 9. CDR3 DNA sequence: TGTGCCAGCAGTTTAAGCGGGAGTTGGCGGAATGAGCAGTTCTTC. Translation gives CASSLSGSWRNEQFF.

The CDR3 region has the DNA TGTGCCAGCAGCGCGCAACAGGGACGAAACACCATATATTTT. This codes for CASSAQQGRNTIYF. The chain links TRBV7-2 to TRBJ1-3; D perhaps matches TRBD1 (6 bases). CDR3 size: 14 residues. Looked up from germline, CDR1 is SGHTA and CDR2 is FQGNSA. V was pared by 5 bases and J by 5 bases, with 13 bases between. Full variable domain (remainder filled in from reference TRBV7-2 and TRBJ1-3): GAGVSQSPSNKVTEKGKDVELRCDPISGHTALYWYRQSLGQGLEFLIYFQGNSAPDKSGLPSDRFSAERTGGSVSTLTIQRTQQEDSAVYLCASSAQQGRNTIYFGEGSWLTVV.

The rearrangement uses TRBV3-1 (or the pseudogene TRBV3-2) and TRBJ1-2, with D perhaps TRBD1 (5 bases). The CDR3 is 15 residues long. V was clipped by 0 bases and J by 5 bases, with 13 bases between them. Looked up from germline, CDR1 is LGHDT and CDR2 is YNNKEL (reference sequence). CDR3 protein: CASSQELRGAYGYTF. In nucleotides, the CDR3 is TGTGCCAGCAGCCAAGAGTTGCGGGGCGCTTATGGCTACACCTTC.

The genes are TRBV19 and TRBJ2-1; 7 bases align to TRBD1. From germline, CDR1 is LNHDA and CDR2 SQIVND (reference sequence). The CDR3 sequence is 14 residues long. With 4 bases clipped from V and 1 base from J, the junction kept 1 base outside the gene matches. For the CDR3, the DNA is TGTGCCAGTAGTACGACAGGGTCCTACAATGAGCAGTTCTTC. Its translation: CASSTTGSYNEQFF.

V usage is TRBV19 and J usage is TRBJ2-3; 10 bases are shared with TRBD1. Germline V gene data show CDR1 as LNHDA and CDR2 as SQIVND (reference sequence). With 6 bases clipped from V and 5 bases from J, the junction kept 8 bases outside the gene matches. The CDR3 contains 15 residues. The CDR3 protein is CASSQTGGRRDTQYF. The CDR3 region has the DNA TGTGCCAGTAGCCAGACAGGGGGCAGGAGAGATACGCAGTATTTT.

V and J are TRBV28 and TRBJ1-1; 10 positions match TRBD1. This CDR3 is 15 amino acids long. The V segment lost 6 bases and the J segment 3 bases; nucleotides outside the gene matches: 7. The germline gives CDR1 MDHEN, CDR2 SYDVKM. The CDR3 coding sequence is TGTGCCAGCAGCCCCCCCGGGACAGGGGACACTGAAGCTTTCTTT. Translating it yields CASSPPGTGDTEAFF. The full variable domain, rest sourced from reference TRBV28 and TRBJ1-1, is DVKVTQSSRYLVKRTGEKVFLECVQDMDHENMFWYRQDPGLGLRLIYFSYDVKMKEKGDIPEGYSVSREKKERFSLILESASTNQTSMYLCASSPPGTGDTEAFFGQGTRLTVV.

This chain joins TRBV11-2 and TRBJ1-3, with no clear D. The CDR3 is 14 amino acids. The germline gives CDR1 SGHAT, CDR2 FQNNGV. Trimming shortened V by 3 bases and J by 4 bases, and 10 bases separated the two germline ends. The CDR3 region has the DNA TGTGCCAGCAGCTTTGTGATACAGGGAAACACCATATATTTT. Amino acids: CASSFVIQGNTIYF. The full variable domain, rest sourced from reference TRBV11-2 and TRBJ1-3, is EAGVAQSPRYKIIEKRQSVAFWCNPISGHATLYWYQQILGQGPKLLIQFQNNGVVDDSQLPKDRFSAERLKGVDSTLKIQPAKLEDSAVYLCASSFVIQGNTIYFGEGSWLTVV.

This chain connects TRBV3-1 (or the pseudogene TRBV3-2) to TRBJ2-4, with 7 nucleotides matching TRBD1. This CDR3 has 18 residues. From germline, CDR1 is LGHDT and CDR2 YNNKEL (reference sequence). Unmatched junction bases numbered 10, after V lost 1 base and J lost 1 base. The CDR3 region is CASSQVVGGRMAKNIQYF. In nucleotides, the CDR3 is TGTGCCAGCAGCCAAGTAGTAGGGGGCCGGATGGCCAAAAACATTCAGTACTTC.

The CDR3 nucleotides are TGCGCCAGCATGGGGCTTGGAAACACCATATATTTT. Translation: CASMGLGNTIYF. The chain employs TRBV10-1 and TRBJ1-3; possibly TRBD1 for D (5 bases). V shed 7 bases and J shed 3 bases, with 7 bases lying between them. CDR1 and CDR2 from the germline V gene are WNHNN and SYGVQD (reference sequence). There are 12 residues in the CDR3.

The rearrangement joins TRBV5-1 to TRBJ2-2, with unresolved D. The ends were cut back, 5 bases at V and 6 bases at J, with 11 bases in the middle. The CDR3 length is 13 residues. Looked up from germline, CDR1 is SGHRS and CDR2 is YFSETQ. CDR3: CASRSFRSGELFF. Here the CDR3 DNA reads TGCGCCAGCAGATCCTTTCGGTCCGGGGAGCTGTTTTTT.

V usage is TRBV30 and J usage is TRBJ2-2; possibly TRBD1 for D (5 bases). Germline CDR1 GTSNPN, CDR2 SVGIG (reference sequence). The CDR3 contains 15 residues. The V end lost 0 bases, the J end lost 5 bases, and 13 bases lay between the germline ends. CDR3 in amino acids: CAWSVSAKGTGELFF. In DNA, the CDR3 is TGTGCCTGGAGTGTATCGGCTAAGGGGACCGGGGAGCTGTTTTTT.

The rearrangement joins TRBV28 to TRBJ2-6; TRBD1 aligns across 7 bases. This CDR3 is 17 amino acids long. J gave up 0 bases and V 4 bases, and 6 bases lay outside the gene matches. CDR1 is MDHEN and CDR2 is SYDVKM in the germline V gene. The CDR3 DNA follows: TGTGCCAGCAGTTACGGACAGGCAGTCTCTGGGGCCAACGTCCTGACTTTC. It codes for CASSYGQAVSGANVLTF.